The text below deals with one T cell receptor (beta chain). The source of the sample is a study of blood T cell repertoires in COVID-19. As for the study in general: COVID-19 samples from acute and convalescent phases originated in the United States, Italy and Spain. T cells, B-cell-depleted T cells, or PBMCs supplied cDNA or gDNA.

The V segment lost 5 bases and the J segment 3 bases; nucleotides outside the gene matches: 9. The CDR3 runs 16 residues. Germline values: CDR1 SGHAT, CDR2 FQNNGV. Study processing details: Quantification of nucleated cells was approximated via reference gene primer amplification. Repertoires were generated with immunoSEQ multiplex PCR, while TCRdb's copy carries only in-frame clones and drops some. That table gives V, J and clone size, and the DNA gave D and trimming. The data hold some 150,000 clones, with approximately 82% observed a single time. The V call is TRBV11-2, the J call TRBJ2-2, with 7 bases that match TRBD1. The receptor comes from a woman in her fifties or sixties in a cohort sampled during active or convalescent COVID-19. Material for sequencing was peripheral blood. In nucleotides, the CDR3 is TGTGCCAGCAGCCCTACGGGACAGCAATACACCGGGGAGCTGTTTTTT. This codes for CASSPTGQQYTGELFF.